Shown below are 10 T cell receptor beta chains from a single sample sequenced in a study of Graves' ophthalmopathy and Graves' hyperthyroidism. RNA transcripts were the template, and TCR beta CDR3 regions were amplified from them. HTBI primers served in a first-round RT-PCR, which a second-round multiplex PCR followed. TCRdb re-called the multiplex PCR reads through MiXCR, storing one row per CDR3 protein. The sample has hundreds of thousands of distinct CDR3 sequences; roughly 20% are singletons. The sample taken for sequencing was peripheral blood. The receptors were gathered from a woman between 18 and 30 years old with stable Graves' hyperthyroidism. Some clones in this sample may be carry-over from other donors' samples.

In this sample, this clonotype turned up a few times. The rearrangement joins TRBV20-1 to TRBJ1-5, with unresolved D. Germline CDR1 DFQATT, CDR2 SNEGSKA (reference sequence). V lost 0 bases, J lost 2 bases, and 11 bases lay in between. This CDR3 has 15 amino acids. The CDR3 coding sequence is TGCAGTGCTAGAGATGGATCCGTGGGCAATCAGCCCCAGCATTTT. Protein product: CSARDGSVGNQPQHF.

CDR3 in amino acids: CAWSDPWTGVEAFF. The CDR3 DNA sequence: TGTGCCTGGAGTGATCCCTGGACAGGAGTTGAAGCTTTCTTT. The chain combines TRBV30 with TRBJ1-1, with 7 nucleotides matching TRBD1. The CDR3 sequence is 14 residues long. Trimming cost V 1 base and J 7 bases; bases outside gene matches: 9. CDR1 and CDR2 from the germline V gene are GTSNPN and SVGIG (reference sequence).

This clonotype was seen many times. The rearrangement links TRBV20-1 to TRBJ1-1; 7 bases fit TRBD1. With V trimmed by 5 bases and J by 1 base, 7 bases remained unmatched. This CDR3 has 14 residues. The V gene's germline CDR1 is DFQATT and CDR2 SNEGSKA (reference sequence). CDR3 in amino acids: CSAPTGTANTEAFF. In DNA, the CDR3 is TGCAGTGCTCCCACCGGGACAGCGAACACTGAAGCTTTCTTT.

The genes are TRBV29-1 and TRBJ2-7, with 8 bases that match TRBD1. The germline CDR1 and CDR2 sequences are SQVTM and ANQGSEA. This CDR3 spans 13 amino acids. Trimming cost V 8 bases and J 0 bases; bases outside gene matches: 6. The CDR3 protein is CSLDGQGSYEQYF. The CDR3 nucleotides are TGCAGCCTAGACGGACAGGGCTCCTACGAGCAGTACTTC.

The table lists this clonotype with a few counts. The DNA of the CDR3 is TGTGCCAGCAGCCCGACCGGGAGGAGCACTGAAGCTTTCTTT. This encodes CASSPTGRSTEAFF. The chain is built from TRBV3-1 and TRBJ1-1; D remains ambiguous. The germline V gene has CDR1 LGHDT and CDR2 YNNKEL (reference sequence). The CDR3 is made up of 14 amino acids. Trimming stripped 4 bases from V and 4 bases from J, with 13 bases between.

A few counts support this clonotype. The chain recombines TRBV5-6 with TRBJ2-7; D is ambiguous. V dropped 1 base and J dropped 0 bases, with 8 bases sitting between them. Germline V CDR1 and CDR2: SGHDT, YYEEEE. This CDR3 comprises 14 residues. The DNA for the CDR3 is TGTGCCAGCAGCTTGACGGCCAGCTCCTACGAGCAGTACTTC. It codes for CASSLTASSYEQYF. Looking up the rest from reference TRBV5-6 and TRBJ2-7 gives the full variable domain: DAGVTQSPTHLIKTRGQQVTLRCSPKSGHDTVSWYQQALGQGPQFIFQYYEEEERQRGNFPDRFSGHQFPNYSSELNVNALLLGDSALYLCASSLTASSYEQYFGPGTRLTVT.

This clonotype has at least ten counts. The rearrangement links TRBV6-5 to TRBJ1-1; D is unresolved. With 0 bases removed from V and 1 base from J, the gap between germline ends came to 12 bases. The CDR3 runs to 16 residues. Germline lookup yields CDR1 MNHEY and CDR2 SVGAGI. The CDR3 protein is CASSYSGIGKNTEAFF. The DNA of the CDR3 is TGTGCCAGCAGTTACTCGGGGATTGGAAAGAACACTGAAGCTTTCTTT.

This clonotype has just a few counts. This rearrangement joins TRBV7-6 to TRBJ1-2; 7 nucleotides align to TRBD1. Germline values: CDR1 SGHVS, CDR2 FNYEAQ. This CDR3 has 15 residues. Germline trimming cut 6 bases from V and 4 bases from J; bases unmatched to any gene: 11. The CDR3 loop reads CASSRQGIGSYGYTF. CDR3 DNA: TGTGCCAGCAGTAGACAGGGTATAGGGAGCTATGGCTACACCTTC.

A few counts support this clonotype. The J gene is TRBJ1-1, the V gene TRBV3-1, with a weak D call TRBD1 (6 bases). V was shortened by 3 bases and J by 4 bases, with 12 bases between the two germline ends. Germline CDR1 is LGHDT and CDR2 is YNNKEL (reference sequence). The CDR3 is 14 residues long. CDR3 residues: CASSQGGWGTEAFF. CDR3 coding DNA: TGTGCCAGCAGCCAGGGGGGCTGGGGCACTGAAGCTTTCTTT. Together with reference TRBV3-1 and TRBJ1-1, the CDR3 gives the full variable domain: DTAVSQTPKYLVTQMGNDKSIKCEQNLGHDTMYWYKQDSKKFLKIMFSYNNKELIINETVPNRFSPKSPDKAHLNLHINSLELGDSAVYFCASSQGGWGTEAFFGQGTRLTVV.

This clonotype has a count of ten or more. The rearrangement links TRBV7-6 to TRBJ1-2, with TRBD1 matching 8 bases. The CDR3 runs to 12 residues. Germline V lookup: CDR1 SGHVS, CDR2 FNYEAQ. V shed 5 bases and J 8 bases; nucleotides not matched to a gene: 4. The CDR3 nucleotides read TGTGCCAGCAGCGATGCAGGGGGCGGCTACACCTTC. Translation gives CASSDAGGGYTF.